What follows are 17 T cell receptor beta chains derived from one specimen sequenced in a study of T cell responses to AZD1222 COVID-19 vaccine. Assay used: immunoSEQ multiplex PCR; TCRdb lists only in-frame clones, some missing. The sample has 35,000 to 50,000 clones, about nine tenths seen once; the top ten hold 20% to 30%. The sample here was peripheral blood, taken 28 days after the second AZD1222 dose. The receptors shown here come from an adult who received the AZD1222 COVID-19 vaccine.

The chain links TRBV6-5 to TRBJ1-6; D is ambiguous. The CDR3 contains 15 residues. V was pared by 2 bases and J by 7 bases, with 12 bases between. Germline CDR1 reads MNHEY; CDR2 reads SVGAGI. Written as DNA, the CDR3 is TGTGCCAGCAGTTACGGGCAGAATCACAATTCACCCCTCCACTTT. It encodes CASSYGQNHNSPLHF.

CDR3 sequence (DNA): TGTGCCAGCAGTGAAGTTGGGCAGCTCACCGGGGAGCTGTTTTTT. Translated, it gives CASSEVGQLTGELFF. V usage is TRBV2 and J usage is TRBJ2-2; D call uncertain. Germline lookup yields CDR1 SNHLY and CDR2 FYNNEI. The CDR3 runs 15 residues. Trimming cost V 1 base and J 4 bases, with 10 bases left between them.

The rearrangement links TRBV5-1 to TRBJ2-2; D is unresolved. The CDR3 is 14 residues long. In germline, CDR1 is SGHRS, CDR2 YFSETQ. V was cut by 4 bases and J by 1 base, with 8 bases left in between. The CDR3 protein is CASSQDLNTGELFF. The CDR3 nucleotides read TGCGCCAGCAGCCAGGACCTGAACACCGGGGAGCTGTTTTTT.

In nucleotides, the CDR3 is TGTGCCAGCAGCCCGGGACAGGGGGCTGCCTACGAGCAGTACTTC. Amino acid sequence: CASSPGQGAAYEQYF. The gene calls are TRBV7-2 and TRBJ2-7; TRBD1 aligns across 12 bases. J gave up 2 bases and V 5 bases, and 4 bases lay outside the gene matches. Per germline, CDR1 SGHTA and CDR2 FQGNSA. The CDR3 is made up of 15 amino acids.

The chain combines TRBV5-6 with TRBJ1-1; perhaps TRBD1 as D (5 bases). The CDR3 extends over 15 amino acids. Per germline, CDR1 SGHDT and CDR2 YYEEEE. V lost 4 bases, J lost 4 bases, and 17 bases lay in between. CDR3 loop: CASSMGGGGITEAFF. The CDR3 region has the DNA TGTGCCAGCAGCATGGGAGGCGGGGGGATCACTGAAGCTTTCTTT.

The chain carries TRBV7-2 and TRBJ2-4; the D gene is possibly TRBD2 (6 bases). The CDR3 length is 15 residues. Germline V CDR1 and CDR2: SGHTA, FQGNSA. V was cut by 1 base and J by 5 bases, with 12 bases left in between. CDR3 in amino acids: CASSLGLGGENIQYF. The CDR3 DNA reads TGTGCCAGCAGCTTAGGACTGGGGGGAGAAAACATTCAGTACTTC.

The V call is TRBV27, the J call TRBJ2-2; possibly TRBD1 for D (7 bases). The CDR3 has 17 residues. V was shortened by 0 bases and J by 4 bases, with 15 bases between the two germline ends. Looked up from germline, CDR1 is MNHEY and CDR2 is SMNVEV (reference sequence). CDR3 protein: CASSLSRPGGGTGELFF. The CDR3 DNA reads as TGTGCCAGCAGTTTATCCCGGCCAGGGGGAGGCACCGGGGAGCTGTTTTTT.

V and J are TRBV7-3 and TRBJ2-2; TRBD2 matches 9 bases. Germline CDR1 and CDR2: SGHTA and FQGTGA. Trimming removed 2 bases from V and 4 bases from J; junction bases left unmatched: 5. This CDR3 region has 16 residues. CDR3 bases: TGTGCCAGCAGCTTATTTCTAGCGGGACTCACCGGGGAGCTGTTTTTT. Translation gives CASSLFLAGLTGELFF.

V and J are TRBV18 and TRBJ1-1; D gene unclear. The germline CDR1 and CDR2 sequences are KGHSH and LQKENI. V gave up 1 base and J gave up 1 base, with 10 bases separating them. The CDR3 is 15 residues long. The CDR3 DNA follows: TGTGCCAGCTCACCACTCCGGGCCCAGAACACTGAAGCTTTCTTT. This sequence encodes CASSPLRAQNTEAFF.

The rearrangement joins TRBV5-1 to TRBJ1-1; D not resolved. This CDR3 is built from 13 residues. Germline CDR1 is SGHRS and CDR2 is YFSETQ. V lost 4 bases to trimming and J lost 1 base, with 8 bases between them. CDR3 protein: CASSRLPNTEAFF. The CDR3 DNA follows: TGCGCCAGCAGCCGCTTGCCGAACACTGAAGCTTTCTTT.

The J gene is TRBJ2-2, the V gene TRBV5-3, with 10 bases identical to TRBD2. TRBV5-3 is an ORF, and what it does is uncertain. This CDR3 is built from 16 residues. Trimming took 3 bases from V and 0 from J; bases not matched to a gene: 2. The CDR3 DNA reads TGTGCCAGAAGCTCCAGCGGGGGGGCGAACACCGGGGAGCTGTTTTTT. It encodes CARSSSGGANTGELFF.

V and J are TRBV5-1 and TRBJ1-6; D is ambiguous. Trimming left V 4 bases short and J 11 bases short, with 13 bases between. The length of the CDR3 is 13 residues. CDR1 is SGHRS and CDR2 is YFSETQ in the germline V gene. The CDR3: CASSPDESTPLHF. In DNA form, the CDR3 reads TGCGCCAGCAGCCCGGACGAGAGCACACCCCTCCACTTT.

The V and J genes are TRBV4-2 and TRBJ1-4; 9 bases are a match to TRBD1. The CDR3 extends over 16 amino acids. J was trimmed by 8 bases and V by 0 bases; bases with no gene match: 7. Germline V gene sequence: CDR1 LGHNA, CDR2 YNFKEQ. Written as DNA, the CDR3 is TGTGCCAGCAGCCAAGATATAAGACAGGGGGGAGAAAAACTGTTTTTT. Translation gives CASSQDIRQGGEKLFF.

The gene calls are TRBV18 and TRBJ2-3; a possible D gene is TRBD2 (5 bases). The CDR3 runs 17 residues. Trimming cost V 1 base and J 2 bases, with 16 bases left between them. Germline loops: CDR1 KGHSH, CDR2 LQKENI. DNA for the CDR3: TGTGCCAGCTCACCACGTGCGGTCCGGGGTACCACAGATACGCAGTATTTT. The encoded protein is CASSPRAVRGTTDTQYF.

The chain uses TRBV5-4 and TRBJ2-2; D remains unclear. Looked up from germline, CDR1 is SGHNT and CDR2 is YYREEE (reference sequence). There are 14 residues in the CDR3. V was trimmed by 0 bases and J by 1 base, leaving 4 bases between them. This chain's CDR3 is CASSLGQNTGELFF. In DNA, the CDR3 is TGTGCCAGCAGCTTGGGACAGAACACCGGGGAGCTGTTTTTT.

Remarks on this clone: One end of the junction is discordant with germline, which a read error may explain. The chain links TRBV16 to TRBJ2-7; tentative D call: TRBD1 (6 bases). The CDR3 totals 13 residues. CDR1 is KGHSY, CDR2 FQNENV, per germline. The CDR3 spells CASSQSLRKGDHF. The CDR3 DNA reads as TGTGCCAGCAGCCAATCGCTCCGCAAGGGGGACCATTTC.

The V gene is TRBV30, the J gene TRBJ2-7; D is perhaps TRBD1 (6 bases). This CDR3 region has 14 residues. V was cut by 3 bases and J by 5 bases, with 17 bases left in between. Germline loops: CDR1 GTSNPN, CDR2 SVGIG (reference sequence). The CDR3 nucleotides are TGTGCCTGGAGAGCGTCAGGGGCGTCTGACGAGCAGTACTTC. Translating gives CAWRASGASDEQYF.